This TCR beta chain was sequenced during a study of OX40 agonist ivuxolimab in advanced cancers. Profiled with immunoSEQ multiplex PCR; TCRdb holds only in-frame clones, not every one. The repertoire has under 90,000 clones, roughly 89% of them found once; the top ten carry over 2.5%. This TCR derives from an adult with an advanced solid tumor such as melanoma, head and neck, liver or kidney cancer. Sequencing was performed on CD4+ or CD8+ T cells sorted from blood, taken in a trial of the OX40 agonist ivuxolimab.

This CDR3 is CASGWTDRNSGNTIYF. DNA of the CDR3: TGTGCTAGTGGTTGGACGGACAGGAACTCTGGAAACACCATATATTTT. The V call is TRBV12-5, the J call TRBJ1-3, with 7 positions matching TRBD1. Germline loops: CDR1 LGHNT, CDR2 FRNRAP. The CDR3 loop spans 16 amino acids. After removal of 4 bases from V and 0 bases from J, the junction contained 6 bases not matched to a gene.